The table lists the clone carrying this TCR beta chain with many counts. Germline V CDR1 and CDR2: MGHRA, YSYEKL. V shed 0 bases, J shed 5 bases, and the junction held 5 bases outside the gene matches. The CDR3 runs to 16 residues. Each CDR3 protein is one row after TCRdb ran MiXCR on the 5' RACE reads. The sample holds approximately 45,000 distinct CDR3 sequences; around 6.6% are singletons and the top ten take roughly 0.79%. This sample is drawn from a study of T-cell memory formation after mild COVID-19. The TCR originated in an adult who had mild COVID-19 (a few samples of this study predate the infection). Cell type and time point are not known. The chain couples TRBV4-1 to TRBJ2-3; the match to TRBD2 covers 10 bases. The sequenced sample was PBMCs or a T cell subset sorted from them (not recorded which). For the CDR3, the DNA is TGCGCCAGCAGCCAAGATTTAGCGGGGGGACGAGATACGCAGTATTTT. Its translation is CASSQDLAGGRDTQYF.